Listed below are T cell receptor beta chains from one sample, sequenced in a study of cytomegalovirus exposure and HLA in healthy donors. Sequenced by immunoSEQ multiplex PCR; TCRdb stores in-frame clones only, minus some. The profile shows more than 150,000 clones, approximately 78% of them singletons. Material for sequencing was PBMCs. The source is a woman younger than 35 in good health and CMV-seronegative. Each CDR3 is given with its conserved first and last residue. D genes are given only for firm matches. Rows may omit the clone size; those that give it use once, few, many or a size class.

clone_size | j_call | d_call | v_call | cdr3_aa | cdr3_nt
. | TRBJ2-3 | . | TRBV7-2 | CASNDGLFTDTQYF | TGTGCCAGCAACGACGGACTCTTCACAGATACGCAGTATTTT
few | TRBJ2-3 | . | TRBV28 | CASSPPYRSPTDTQYF | TGTGCCAGCAGTCCGCCCTACAGGTCCCCCACAGATACGCAGTATTTT
. | TRBJ2-1 | TRBD1 | TRBV6-1 | CASSARDRGSNEQFF | TGTGCCAGCAGTGCCCGGGACAGGGGGAGCAATGAGCAGTTCTTC
few | TRBJ2-7 | TRBD1 | TRBV2 | CASSATGVRNEQYF | TGTGCCAGCAGTGCGACAGGGGTGAGAAACGAGCAGTACTTC
. | TRBJ2-3 | . | TRBV7-9 | CASSLDRRPSDSGTDTQYF | TGTGCCAGCAGCTTAGACCGGCGGCCTAGCGATTCTGGCACAGATACGCAGTATTTT
. | TRBJ2-1 | TRBD1 | TRBV28 | CASRETGGRDEQFF | TGTGCCAGCAGGGAAACAGGGGGCCGCGATGAGCAGTTCTTC
. | TRBJ2-2 | . | TRBV5-4 | CASGKYRGELFF | TGTGCCAGCGGCAAATACCGCGGGGAGCTGTTTTTT
. | TRBJ2-3 | TRBD2 | TRBV5-6 | CASSFRTGGPDTQYF | TGTGCCAGCAGCTTTAGAACGGGGGGGCCAGATACGCAGTATTTT
few | TRBJ1-1 | TRBD1 | TRBV13 | CASSSTGVNTEAFF | TGTGCCAGCAGCTCTACAGGGGTCAACACTGAAGCTTTCTTT
once | TRBJ2-3 | . | TRBV20-1 | CSAPNTDTQYF | TGCAGTGCCCCTAACACAGATACGCAGTATTTT
. | TRBJ1-3 | . | TRBV30 | CAWRDFPNTIYF | TGTGCCTGGCGGGACTTTCCCAACACCATATATTTT
. | TRBJ2-3 | TRBD2 | TRBV5-4 | CASSFLGGGYTDTQYF | TGTGCCAGCAGCTTCCTAGGCGGGGGGTACACAGATACGCAGTATTTT
. | TRBJ2-7 | TRBD1 | TRBV2 | CASSPSSGTEYEQYF | TGTGCCAGCAGCCCTAGTTCCGGGACAGAGTACGAGCAGTACTTC
. | TRBJ2-7 | TRBD1 | TRBV7-8 | CVSSLAGTGSHEQYF | TGTGTCAGCAGCTTAGCCGGGACAGGGAGCCACGAGCAGTACTTC
. | TRBJ1-1 | TRBD1 | TRBV5-5 | CASSLNILWTGSPMNTEAFF | TGTGCCAGCAGCCTAAACATCCTCTGGACAGGTTCGCCCATGAACACTGAAGCTTTCTTT
once | TRBJ1-1 | TRBD1 | TRBV29-1 | CSVVGQGIGDTEAFF | TGCAGCGTTGTAGGACAGGGGATCGGGGACACTGAAGCTTTCTTT
once | TRBJ1-2 | . | TRBV5-1 | CASSLGASNYGYTF | TGCGCCAGCAGCTTGGGGGCCAGTAACTATGGCTACACCTTC
. | TRBJ2-1 | . | TRBV27 | CASSLVGAHNEQFF | TGTGCCAGCAGTTTAGTGGGAGCCCACAATGAGCAGTTCTTC
. | TRBJ1-4 | TRBD1 | TRBV28 | CAGQTGIEKLFF | TGTGCCGGACAGACAGGGATTGAAAAACTGTTTTTT
. | TRBJ2-1 | TRBD1 | TRBV6-5 | CAGRQGLGEQFF | TGTGCCGGACGACAGGGGCTTGGTGAGCAGTTCTTC
. | TRBJ2-3 | . | TRBV2 | CASSKERTDTQYF | TGTGCCAGCAGCAAGGAGAGAACAGATACGCAGTATTTT
. | TRBJ1-5 | . | TRBV2 | CASSELSGGFSNQPQHF | TGTGCCAGCAGTGAACTTTCGGGGGGGTTTAGCAATCAGCCCCAGCATTTT
. | TRBJ2-5 | TRBD2 | TRBV25-1 | CASSDFAGGARETQYF | TGTGCCAGCAGTGATTTCGCGGGGGGGGCCCGCGAGACCCAGTACTTC
. | TRBJ2-3 | . | TRBV9 | CASSVPRGEASTDTQYF | TGTGCCAGCAGCGTACCAAGGGGCGAAGCGAGCACAGATACGCAGTATTTT
. | TRBJ1-5 | TRBD1 | TRBV4-1 | CASSQDWDSYQPQHF | TGCGCCAGCAGCCAAGACTGGGACAGTTATCAGCCCCAGCATTTT
once | TRBJ2-7 | . | TRBV6-5 | CASSYRQVSYEQYF | TGTGCCAGCAGTTATCGACAGGTCTCCTACGAGCAGTACTTC
. | TRBJ2-5 | . | TRBV18 | CASSPETGEGTQYF | TGTGCCAGCTCACCAGAGACCGGCGAGGGGACCCAGTACTTC
. | TRBJ2-3 | TRBD2 | TRBV5-1 | CASSLPAGGTDTQYF | TGCGCCAGCAGCTTGCCAGCGGGGGGAACAGATACGCAGTATTTT
. | TRBJ1-2 | TRBD1 | TRBV29-1 | CSSGQGYYGYTF | TGCAGCTCCGGACAGGGCTACTATGGCTACACCTTC